What follows describes a single T cell receptor beta chain. Its antigen is not known. This record comes from a study of cytomegalovirus exposure and HLA in healthy donors. The PCR used 60 Vbeta and 13 Jbeta primers. Sequencing used immunoSEQ multiplex PCR; TCRdb keeps in-frame clones, though not all of them. This sample has about 120,000 clones, with about 76% found just once. V shed 5 bases, J shed 8 bases, and the junction held 12 bases outside the gene matches. The CDR3 length is 15 residues. Germline CDR1 and CDR2: SGHTA and FQGNSA. The study, taken as a whole, reports: A later analysis reportedly found that, within productive TCRs, an Asian-associated ancestry cluster had fewer N-insertions than the mean observed across the approximately 660 donors.

This receptor was identified in a man aged 30 to 39 in good health and CMV-seropositive. This chain joins TRBV7-2 and TRBJ1-2, with 9 bases lining up with TRBD1. Material for sequencing was PBMCs. CDR3 in amino acids: CASSPRSGTGSGYTF. Here the CDR3 DNA reads TGTGCCAGCAGCCCACGTTCAGGGACAGGGAGCGGCTACACCTTC.